The present TCR beta chain was sequenced within a study of T-cell memory formation after mild COVID-19. A single record per CDR3 protein comes from TCRdb applying MiXCR to the 5' RACE reads. The table records about 110,000 distinct CDR3 sequences, over 15% of them present only once. The sample holds a few counts of this clonotype. V was pared by 0 bases and J by 6 bases, with 15 bases between. The CDR3 is 15 residues long. Looked up from germline, CDR1 is WSHSY and CDR2 is SAAADI. Sequencing was done on a sample of PBMCs or a T cell subset sorted from them (not recorded which). The chain joins TRBV10-2 to TRBJ2-7; D might be TRBD1 (6 bases). This clonotype originated in a young man who had mild COVID-19 (a few samples of this study predate the infection). Cell type and time point are not known. The CDR3: CASSESRGSWPEQYF. The CDR3 DNA follows: TGCGCCAGCAGTGAGTCGAGGGGGAGTTGGCCCGAGCAGTACTTC.